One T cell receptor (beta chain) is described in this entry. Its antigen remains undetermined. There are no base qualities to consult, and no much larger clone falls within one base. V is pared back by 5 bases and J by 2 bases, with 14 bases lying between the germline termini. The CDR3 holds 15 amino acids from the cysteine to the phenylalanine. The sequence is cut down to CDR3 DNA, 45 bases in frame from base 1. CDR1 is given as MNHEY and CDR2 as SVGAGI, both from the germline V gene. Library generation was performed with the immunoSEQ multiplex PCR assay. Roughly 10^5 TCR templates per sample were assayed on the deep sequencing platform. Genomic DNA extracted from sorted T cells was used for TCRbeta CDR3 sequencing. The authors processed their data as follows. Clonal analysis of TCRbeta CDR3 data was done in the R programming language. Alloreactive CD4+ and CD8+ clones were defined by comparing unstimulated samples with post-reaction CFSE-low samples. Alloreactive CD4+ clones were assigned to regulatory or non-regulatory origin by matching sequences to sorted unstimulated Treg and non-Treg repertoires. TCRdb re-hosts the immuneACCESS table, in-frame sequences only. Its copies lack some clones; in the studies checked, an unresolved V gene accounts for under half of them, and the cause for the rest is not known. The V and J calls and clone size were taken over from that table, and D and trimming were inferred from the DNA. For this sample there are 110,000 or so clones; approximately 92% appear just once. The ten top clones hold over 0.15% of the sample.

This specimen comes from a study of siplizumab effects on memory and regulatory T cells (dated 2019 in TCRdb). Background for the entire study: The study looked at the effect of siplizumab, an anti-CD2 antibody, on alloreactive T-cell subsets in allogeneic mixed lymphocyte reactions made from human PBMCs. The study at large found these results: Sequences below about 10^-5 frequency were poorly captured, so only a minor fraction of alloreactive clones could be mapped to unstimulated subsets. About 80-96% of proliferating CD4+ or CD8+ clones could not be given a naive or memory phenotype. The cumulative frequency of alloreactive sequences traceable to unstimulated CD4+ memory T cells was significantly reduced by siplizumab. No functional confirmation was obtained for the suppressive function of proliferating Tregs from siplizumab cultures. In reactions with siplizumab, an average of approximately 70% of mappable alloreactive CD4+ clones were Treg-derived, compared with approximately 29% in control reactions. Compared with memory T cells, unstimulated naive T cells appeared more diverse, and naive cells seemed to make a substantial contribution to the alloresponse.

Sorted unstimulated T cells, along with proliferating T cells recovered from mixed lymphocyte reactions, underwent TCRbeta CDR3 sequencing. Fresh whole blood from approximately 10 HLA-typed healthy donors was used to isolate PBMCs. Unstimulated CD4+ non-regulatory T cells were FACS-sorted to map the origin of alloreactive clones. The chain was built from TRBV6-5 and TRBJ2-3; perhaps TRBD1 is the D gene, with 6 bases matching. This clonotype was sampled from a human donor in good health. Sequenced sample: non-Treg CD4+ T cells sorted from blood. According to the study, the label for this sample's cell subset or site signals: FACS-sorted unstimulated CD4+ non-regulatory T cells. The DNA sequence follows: TGTGCCAGCAGTGTCAAGGGGGAGCCCACAGATACGCAGTATTTT. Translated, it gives CASSVKGEPTDTQYF.